The next 31 T cell receptor beta chains were all read from a single sample in a study of T-cell reconstitution after alpha-beta-depleted transplantation in children. Unique molecular identifiers were incorporated when the TCRbeta library was constructed. MiXCR, run by TCRdb on the PCR reads, gives a single entry per CDR3 protein. The sample contains about 900,000 distinct CDR3 sequences, about 30% of which appear only once. The material sequenced was PBMCs, mostly from graft donor cells, taken 360 days after TCRalphabeta/CD19-depleted stem cell transplant. The source is a boy younger than two who had a stem cell transplant for SCID, so the T cells may come from the graft donor.

In DNA, the CDR3 is TGCGCCAGCAGCTTGACTCGGCAGGGGAAAAGAGAGACCCAGTACTTC. This encodes CASSLTRQGKRETQYF. The genes are TRBV5-1 and TRBJ2-5; D perhaps matches TRBD1 (6 bases). Germline CDR1 and CDR2: SGHRS and YFSETQ. Trimming pared 1 base from V and 4 bases from J, leaving 17 bases between. CDR3 length: 16 amino acids.

This clonotype showed up just a few times. The chain joins TRBV9 to TRBJ2-1; D is undetermined. With 0 bases removed from V and 0 bases from J, the gap between germline ends came to 7 bases. This CDR3 has 15 residues. The germline CDR1 and CDR2 sequences are SGDLS and YYNGEE. As DNA, the CDR3 is TGTGCCAGCAGCGTAGGGACGGGCTCCTACAATGAGCAGTTCTTC. This gives the protein CASSVGTGSYNEQFF.

V gene TRBV14 combines with J gene TRBJ2-7; 8 bases fit TRBD1. J was trimmed by 6 bases and V by 3 bases; bases with no gene match: 7. In germline, CDR1 is SGHDN, CDR2 FVKESK. The CDR3 length is 14 residues. CDR3 bases: TGTGCCAGCAGCCACGGGACAGGAGGCTTCGAGCAGTACTTC. This encodes CASSHGTGGFEQYF. The variable domain in full, with the rest retrieved from reference TRBV14 and TRBJ2-7, is EAGVTQFPSHSVIEKGQTVTLRCDPISGHDNLYWYRRVMGKEIKFLLHFVKESKQDESGMPNNRFLAERTGGTYSTLKVQPAELEDSGVYFCASSHGTGGFEQYFGPGTRLTVT.

This clonotype was observed a few times. The chain carries TRBV20-1 and TRBJ1-1; D ambiguous. The germline gives CDR1 DFQATT, CDR2 SNEGSKA (reference sequence). The CDR3 is made up of 11 amino acids. CDR3: CSSTMNTEAFF. DNA of the CDR3: TGCAGCTCAACCATGAACACTGAAGCTTTCTTT.

This clonotype was seen a handful of times. CDR3 residues: CASSRRASGYTDTQYF. In DNA form, the CDR3 reads TGTGCCAGCAGTCGCCGGGCTAGCGGGTACACAGATACGCAGTATTTT. The chain links TRBV12-3 or TRBV12-4 to TRBJ2-3, with TRBD2 matching 8 bases. V gave up 5 bases and J gave up 2 bases; unmatched junction bases: 9. The CDR3 totals 16 residues.

The rearrangement links TRBV4-3 to TRBJ2-3; possibly TRBD1 for D (6 bases). V was shortened by 1 base and J by 6 bases, with 20 bases between the two germline ends. Germline V lookup: CDR1 LGHNA, CDR2 YSLEER. CDR3 size: 17 residues. The CDR3 region has the DNA TGCGCCAGCAGCCAAGTCCCTAGGGACACGCAGTTGGATACGCAGTATTTT. Residues: CASSQVPRDTQLDTQYF.

The J gene is TRBJ2-7, the V gene TRBV9, with D perhaps TRBD1 or TRBD2 (6 bases each). The V end was cut by 4 bases, the J end by 6 bases, with 14 bases between. This CDR3 region has 13 residues. Germline V gene data show CDR1 as SGDLS and CDR2 as YYNGEE. CDR3 DNA: TGTGCCAGCAGCCCGGGGGCCTCCGCCGAGCAGTACTTC. This gives the protein CASSPGASAEQYF.

V and J are TRBV18 and TRBJ2-7; D gene unclear. The CDR3 loop spans 13 amino acids. V lost 6 bases to trimming and J lost 3 bases, with 12 bases between them. CDR1 KGHSH and CDR2 LQKENI come from the germline V gene. The chain's CDR3 is CASSHTPSYEQYF. In DNA, the CDR3 is TGTGCCAGCTCCCACACTCCAAGCTACGAGCAGTACTTC.

This clonotype was counted only a few times. The CDR3, as DNA: TGCGCCAGCAGCTTTAGCGGGGGATCCCATACGCAGTATTTT. This gives the protein CASSFSGGSHTQYF. The V call is TRBV5-1, the J call TRBJ2-3; 9 bases line up with TRBD2. CDR1 is SGHRS and CDR2 is YFSETQ in the germline V gene. The CDR3 is 14 amino acids. The ends lost 2 bases at V and 7 bases at J; junction bases unmatched: 5.

The chain combines TRBV29-1 with TRBJ1-2, with a weak D call TRBD1 (6 bases). V was clipped by 4 bases and J by 8 bases, with 11 bases between them. The germline CDR1 and CDR2 sequences are SQVTM and ANQGSEA. The CDR3 is made up of 11 amino acids. This CDR3 is CSVAQGGGYTF. CDR3 DNA sequence: TGCAGCGTTGCACAGGGCGGCGGCTACACCTTC.

V gene TRBV11-2 combines with J gene TRBJ2-4, with a weak D call TRBD1 (6 bases). In germline, CDR1 is SGHAT, CDR2 FQNNGV. CDR3 length: 17 residues. Trimming pared 4 bases from V and 2 bases from J, leaving 18 bases between. DNA for the CDR3: TGTGCCAGCAGCTCCGTCACAGGGTCGTTGACCAAAAACATTCAGTACTTC. Amino acid sequence: CASSSVTGSLTKNIQYF.

The chain recombines TRBV6-6 with TRBJ2-1; 7 bases are a match to TRBD1. J lost 9 bases, V lost 5 bases, and 13 bases had no gene match. CDR1 MNHNY and CDR2 SVGAGI come from the germline V gene (reference sequence). The CDR3 is 15 residues long. The CDR3 DNA reads as TGTGCCAGCAGTGCCTCTCCTCCGGGACAGTCTGAGCAGTTCTTC. Translated, it gives CASSASPPGQSEQFF.

In this sample, this clonotype turned up a few times. The chain recombines TRBV7-2 with TRBJ2-7; 10 bases fit TRBD1. V dropped 5 bases and J dropped 3; count of bases not matched to a gene: 7. This CDR3 has 15 amino acids. Germline CDR1 SGHTA, CDR2 FQGNSA. The CDR3 nucleotides are TGTGCCAGCAGCCATGCCGGACAGGGGGACTACGAGCAGTACTTC. Translated: CASSHAGQGDYEQYF.

CDR3 residues: CASSFSEMGTDTQYF. CDR3 DNA sequence: TGCGCCAGCAGCTTTAGCGAGATGGGGACAGATACGCAGTATTTT. The rearrangement links TRBV5-1 to TRBJ2-3; maybe TRBD2 (5 bases). This CDR3 is built from 15 residues. Germline CDR1 is SGHRS and CDR2 is YFSETQ. The V end lost 2 bases, the J end lost 3 bases, and 13 bases lay between the germline ends. Using reference TRBV5-1 and TRBJ2-3 for the parts outside the CDR3, the full variable domain is KAGVTQTPRYLIKTRGQQVTLSCSPISGHRSVSWYQQTPGQGLQFLFEYFSETQRNKGNFPGRFSGRQFSNSRSEMNVSTLELGDSALYLCASSFSEMGTDTQYFGPGTRLTVL.

In its sample, this clonotype was seen once. The chain recombines TRBV7-9 with TRBJ1-2; D call uncertain. This CDR3 has 14 amino acids. Germline CDR1 reads SEHNR; CDR2 reads FQNEAQ (reference sequence). The ends were cut back, 1 base at V and 7 bases at J, with 13 bases in the middle. The CDR3 region has the DNA TGTGCCAGCAGCTTAGGAGAGGGATATGTTGGCTACACCTTC. Translation: CASSLGEGYVGYTF. Complete variable domain (other parts from reference TRBV7-9 and TRBJ1-2): DTGVSQNPRHKITKRGQNVTFRCDPISEHNRLYWYRQTLGQGPEFLTYFQNEAQLEKSRLLSDRFSAERPKGSFSTLEIQRTEQGDSAMYLCASSLGEGYVGYTFGSGTRLTVV.

V and J are TRBV2 and TRBJ2-1; 12 positions agree with TRBD2. The V gene's germline CDR1 is SNHLY and CDR2 FYNNEI. V dropped 4 bases and J dropped 8; count of bases not matched to a gene: 6. The CDR3 consists of 15 residues. CDR3 bases: TGTGCCAGCAGTGTAGGACTAGCGGGGTCCTATGAGCAGTTCTTC. This translates into CASSVGLAGSYEQFF.

V gene TRBV4-3 combines with J gene TRBJ1-1, with TRBD1 as a possible D gene (5 bases). The germline V gene encodes CDR1 LGHNA and CDR2 YSLEER. CDR3 size: 14 residues. V gave up 1 base and J gave up 5 bases, with 11 bases separating them. The CDR3 region has the DNA TGCGCCAGCAGCCAAGGAGACAGTAGAACTGAAGCTTTCTTT. Encoded protein: CASSQGDSRTEAFF.

This clonotype has a handful of counts. CDR3 residues: CSAREVRGGAPQETQYF. The CDR3 region has the DNA TGCAGTGCTAGAGAGGTCCGCGGGGGGGCGCCCCAAGAGACCCAGTACTTC. The chain combines TRBV20-1 with TRBJ2-5, with TRBD2 identical over 9 bases. CDR1 and CDR2 (germline): DFQATT, SNEGSKA (reference sequence). J lost 1 base, V lost 0 bases, and 9 bases had no gene match. This CDR3 is built from 17 residues.

The chain employs TRBV6-5 and TRBJ1-6, with D maybe TRBD1 (5 bases). This CDR3 comprises 15 residues. Trimming left V 0 bases short and J 10 bases short, with 13 bases between. Germline V gene lookup returns CDR1 MNHEY and CDR2 SVGAGI. CDR3 protein: CASSYSGGVGSPLHF. DNA of the CDR3: TGTGCCAGCAGTTACTCTGGGGGTGTGGGGTCACCCCTCCACTTT.

This clonotype was detected only a few times. The chain recombines TRBV5-1 with TRBJ2-1; D call uncertain. The CDR3 covers 14 residues. The ends were cut back, 2 bases at V and 2 bases at J, with 8 bases in the middle. Germline V gene lookup returns CDR1 SGHRS and CDR2 YFSETQ. The CDR3 here is CASSLQTAYNEQFF. CDR3 coding DNA: TGCGCCAGCAGCTTACAGACGGCCTACAATGAGCAGTTCTTC.

This clonotype was observed a handful of times. This chain connects TRBV7-2 to TRBJ2-1, with D tentatively TRBD1 or TRBD2 (6 bases each). The germline gives CDR1 SGHTA, CDR2 FQGNSA. V gave up 6 bases and J gave up 4 bases, with 16 bases separating them. This CDR3 contains 15 residues. CDR3 protein: CASRQRGGSYNEQFF. For the CDR3, the DNA is TGTGCCAGCAGACAGAGAGGGGGGTCTTACAATGAGCAGTTCTTC.

This clonotype was seen only once. The V call is TRBV29-1, the J call TRBJ2-1; D is ambiguous. The CDR3 covers 12 residues. V was cut by 4 bases and J by 6 bases, with 10 bases left in between. Per the germline V gene, CDR1 is SQVTM and CDR2 is ANQGSEA. The CDR3 DNA sequence: TGCAGCGTTGTGCGGTCTACCAATGAGCAGTTCTTC. Translating gives CSVVRSTNEQFF.

The rearrangement joins TRBV12-3 or TRBV12-4 to TRBJ2-7; possibly TRBD1 for D (5 bases). The ends were cut back, 3 bases at V and 4 bases at J, with 16 bases in the middle. The CDR3 covers 15 residues. The CDR3 reads CASSFGRVVEYEQYF. DNA for the CDR3: TGTGCCAGCAGTTTCGGCAGGGTGGTGGAGTACGAGCAGTACTTC.

This clonotype was detected only a few times. The rearrangement uses TRBV19 and TRBJ1-5, with a possible D match to TRBD1 (6 bases). Germline lookup yields CDR1 LNHDA and CDR2 SQIVND (reference sequence). The CDR3 has 14 residues. V was trimmed by 7 bases and J by 3 bases, leaving 13 bases between them. The CDR3 bases are TGTGCCAGTAAGCGGACAGCCTCCAATCAGCCCCAGCATTTT. Encoded protein: CASKRTASNQPQHF. Full variable domain (remainder filled in from reference TRBV19 and TRBJ1-5): DGGITQSPKYLFRKEGQNVTLSCEQNLNHDAMYWYRQDPGQGLRLIYYSQIVNDFQKGDIAEGYSVSREKKESFPLTVTSAQKNPTAFYLCASKRTASNQPQHFGDGTRLSIL.

The sample holds a few counts of this clonotype. The V call is TRBV3-1, the J call TRBJ2-1; 7 positions agree with TRBD1. Trimming cost V 0 bases and J 4 bases; bases outside gene matches: 9. There are 17 residues in the CDR3. Per the germline V gene, CDR1 is LGHDT and CDR2 is YNNKEL (reference sequence). CDR3: CASSQDGETGSYNEQFF. DNA for the CDR3: TGTGCCAGCAGCCAAGACGGGGAGACAGGGAGTTACAATGAGCAGTTCTTC.

V usage is TRBV20-1 and J usage is TRBJ2-5; 12 bases agree with TRBD1. With 5 bases clipped from V and 5 bases from J, the junction kept 9 bases outside the gene matches. The germline V gene encodes CDR1 DFQATT and CDR2 SNEGSKA (reference sequence). The CDR3 has 15 residues. The CDR3 spells CSAVPGTGGWETQYF. Written as DNA, the CDR3 is TGCAGTGCTGTCCCCGGGACAGGGGGCTGGGAGACCCAGTACTTC.

V gene TRBV5-6 combines with J gene TRBJ1-5; D remains ambiguous. The V and J ends lost 3 bases and 2 bases respectively, with 15 bases between them. This CDR3 spans 16 amino acids. Germline CDR1 reads SGHDT; CDR2 reads YYEEEE. The CDR3 nucleotides read TGTGCCAGCAGCTCGGATAGGGCATGGGGCAATCAGCCCCAGCATTTT. Residues: CASSSDRAWGNQPQHF.

This clonotype was seen at least ten times. This rearrangement joins TRBV3-1 to TRBJ2-1, with 7 bases that match TRBD2. The V gene end was trimmed by 4 bases and the J gene end by 4 bases; junction bases not matched to a gene: 7. The CDR3 is 15 amino acids. Germline V gene lookup returns CDR1 LGHDT and CDR2 YNNKEL (reference sequence). DNA of the CDR3: TGTGCCAGCAGCCCCCGGGGGGTACCATACAATGAGCAGTTCTTC. It yields the protein CASSPRGVPYNEQFF.

V and J are TRBV18 and TRBJ2-5, with a tentative D call TRBD2 (5 bases). From germline, CDR1 is KGHSH and CDR2 LQKENI. The CDR3 runs to 14 residues. Trimming stripped 3 bases from V and 2 bases from J, with 10 bases between. The CDR3 is CASSPDSIQETQYF. As DNA, the CDR3 is TGTGCCAGCTCACCGGACTCGATTCAAGAGACCCAGTACTTC. Supplemented by reference TRBV18 and TRBJ2-5, the full variable domain reads NAGVMQNPRHLVRRRGQEARLRCSPMKGHSHVYWYRQLPEEGLKFMVYLQKENIIDESGMPKERFSAEFPKEGPSILRIQQVVRGDSAAYFCASSPDSIQETQYFGPGTRLLVL.

This clonotype has more than one count but fewer than ten. The gene calls are TRBV18 and TRBJ2-7; D ambiguous. The CDR3 is 10 amino acids. The V end lost 3 bases, the J end lost 11 bases, and 8 bases lay between the germline ends. The germline CDR1 and CDR2 sequences are KGHSH and LQKENI. The CDR3 spells CASSPSQEYF. The CDR3 DNA reads TGTGCCAGCTCACCCTCTCAAGAGTACTTC.

The V and J genes are TRBV4-1 and TRBJ1-2, with 7 positions matching TRBD1. Looked up from germline, CDR1 is MGHRA and CDR2 is YSYEKL. Losses at the gene ends were 3 bases for V and 7 bases for J; bases not matched to a gene: 5. The CDR3 sequence is 13 residues long. In DNA form, the CDR3 reads TGCGCCAGCAGCCAGGGACAGCCCTTTGGCTACACCTTC. Residues: CASSQGQPFGYTF.